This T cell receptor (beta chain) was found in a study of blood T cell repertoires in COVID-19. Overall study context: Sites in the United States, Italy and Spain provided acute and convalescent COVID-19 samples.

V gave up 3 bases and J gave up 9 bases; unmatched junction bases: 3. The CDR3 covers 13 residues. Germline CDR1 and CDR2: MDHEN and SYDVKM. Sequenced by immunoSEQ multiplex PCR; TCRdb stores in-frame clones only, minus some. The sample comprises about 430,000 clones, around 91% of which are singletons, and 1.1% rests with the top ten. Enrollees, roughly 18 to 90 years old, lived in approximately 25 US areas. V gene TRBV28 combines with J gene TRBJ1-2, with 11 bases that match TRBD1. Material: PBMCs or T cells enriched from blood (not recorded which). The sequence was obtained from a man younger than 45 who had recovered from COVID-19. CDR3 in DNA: TGTGCCAGCAGTTTGGGGACAGGGGGACGCTACACCTTC. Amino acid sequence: CASSLGTGGRYTF.